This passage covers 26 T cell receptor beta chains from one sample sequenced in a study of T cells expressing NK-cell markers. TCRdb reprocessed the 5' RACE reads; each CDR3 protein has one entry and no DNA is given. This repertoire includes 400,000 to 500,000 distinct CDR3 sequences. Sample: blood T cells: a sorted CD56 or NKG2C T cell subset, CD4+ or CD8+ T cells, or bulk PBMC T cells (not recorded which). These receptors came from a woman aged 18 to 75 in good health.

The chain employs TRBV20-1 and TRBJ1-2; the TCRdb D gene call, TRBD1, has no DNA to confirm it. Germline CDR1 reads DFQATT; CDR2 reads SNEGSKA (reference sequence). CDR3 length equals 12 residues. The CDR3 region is CSARAGLEGYTF.

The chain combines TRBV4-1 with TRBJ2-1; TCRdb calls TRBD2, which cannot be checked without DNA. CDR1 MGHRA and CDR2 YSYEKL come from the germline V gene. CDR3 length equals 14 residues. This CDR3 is CASSQGLEADEQFF.

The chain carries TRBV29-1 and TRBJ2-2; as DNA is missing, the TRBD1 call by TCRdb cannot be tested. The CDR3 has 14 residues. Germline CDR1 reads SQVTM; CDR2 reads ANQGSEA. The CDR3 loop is CSVEGPLDTGELFF.

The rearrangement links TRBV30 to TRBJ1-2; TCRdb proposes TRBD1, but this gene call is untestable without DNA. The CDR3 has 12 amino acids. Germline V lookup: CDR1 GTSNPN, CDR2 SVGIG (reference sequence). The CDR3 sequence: CAWHRGVGGYTF.

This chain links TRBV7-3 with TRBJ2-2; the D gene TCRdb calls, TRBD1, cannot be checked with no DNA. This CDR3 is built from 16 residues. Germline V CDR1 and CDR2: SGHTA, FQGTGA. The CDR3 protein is CASSPAWGHNTGELFF. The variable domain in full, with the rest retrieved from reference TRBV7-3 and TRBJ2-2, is GAGVSQTPSNKVTEKGKYVELRCDPISGHTALYWYRQSLGQGPEFLIYFQGTGAADDSGLPNDRFFAVRPEGSVSTLKIQRTERGDSAVYLCASSPAWGHNTGELFFGEGSRLTVL.

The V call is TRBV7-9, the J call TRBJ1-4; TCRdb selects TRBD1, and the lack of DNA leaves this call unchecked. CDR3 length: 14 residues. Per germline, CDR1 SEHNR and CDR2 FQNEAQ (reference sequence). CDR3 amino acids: CASSSRDIGEKLFF.

CDR3 in amino acids: CANRGGTNTGELFF. The chain couples TRBV12-3 or TRBV12-4 to TRBJ2-2; without DNA, the TCRdb call of TRBD2 cannot be checked. There are 14 residues in the CDR3.

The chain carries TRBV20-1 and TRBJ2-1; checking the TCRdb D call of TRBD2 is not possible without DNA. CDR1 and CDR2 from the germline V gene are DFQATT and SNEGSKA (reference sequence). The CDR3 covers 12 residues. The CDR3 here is CSANLAGGSQFF.

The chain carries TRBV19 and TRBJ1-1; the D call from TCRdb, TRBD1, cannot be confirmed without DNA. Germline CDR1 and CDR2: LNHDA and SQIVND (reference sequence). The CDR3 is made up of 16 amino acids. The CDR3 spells CASRSFDRDTHTEAFF.

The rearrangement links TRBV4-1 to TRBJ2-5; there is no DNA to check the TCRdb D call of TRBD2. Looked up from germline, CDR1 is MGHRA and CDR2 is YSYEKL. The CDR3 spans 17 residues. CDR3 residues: CASSQDRAGEYGETQYF.

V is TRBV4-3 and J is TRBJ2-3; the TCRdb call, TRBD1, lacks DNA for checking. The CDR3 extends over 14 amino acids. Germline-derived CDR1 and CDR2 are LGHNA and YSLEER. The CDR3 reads CASSQGTGVDTQYF.

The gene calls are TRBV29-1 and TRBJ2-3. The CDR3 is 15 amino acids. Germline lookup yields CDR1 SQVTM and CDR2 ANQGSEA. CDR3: CSVEDGQTSTDTQYF.

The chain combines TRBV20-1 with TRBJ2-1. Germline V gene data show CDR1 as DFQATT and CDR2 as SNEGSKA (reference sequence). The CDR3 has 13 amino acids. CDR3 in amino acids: CSARGETGNEQFF.

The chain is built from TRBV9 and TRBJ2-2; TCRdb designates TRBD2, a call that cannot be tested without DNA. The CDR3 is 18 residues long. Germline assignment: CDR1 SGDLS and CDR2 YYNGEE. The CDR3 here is CASTPRGLARGNTGELFF.

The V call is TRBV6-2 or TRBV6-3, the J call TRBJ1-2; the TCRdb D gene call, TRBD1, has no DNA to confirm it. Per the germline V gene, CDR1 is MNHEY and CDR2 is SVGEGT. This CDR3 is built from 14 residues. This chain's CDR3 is CASSTHLGQYGYTF.

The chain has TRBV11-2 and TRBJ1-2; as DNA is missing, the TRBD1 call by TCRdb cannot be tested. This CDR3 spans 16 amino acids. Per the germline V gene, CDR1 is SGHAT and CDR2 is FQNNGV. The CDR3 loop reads CASSLEGARSNYGYTF.

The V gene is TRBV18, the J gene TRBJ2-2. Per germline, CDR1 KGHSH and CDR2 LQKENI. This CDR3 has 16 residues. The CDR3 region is CASSRDVGAGTGELFF.

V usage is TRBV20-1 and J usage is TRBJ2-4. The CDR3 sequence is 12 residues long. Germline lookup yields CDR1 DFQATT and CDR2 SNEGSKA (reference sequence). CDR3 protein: CSARSFKNIQYF.

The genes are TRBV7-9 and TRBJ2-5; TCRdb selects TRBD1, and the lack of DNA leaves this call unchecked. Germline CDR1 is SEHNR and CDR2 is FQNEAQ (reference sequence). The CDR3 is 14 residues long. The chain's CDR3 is CASRGDRSQETQYF.

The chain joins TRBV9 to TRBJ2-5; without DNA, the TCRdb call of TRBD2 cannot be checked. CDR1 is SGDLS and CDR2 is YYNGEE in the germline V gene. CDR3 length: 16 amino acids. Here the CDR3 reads CASSRTPASGQETQYF.

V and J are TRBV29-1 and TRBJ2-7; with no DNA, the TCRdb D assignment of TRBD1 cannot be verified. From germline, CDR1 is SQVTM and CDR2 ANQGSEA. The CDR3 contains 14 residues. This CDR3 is CSVDAGGGFYEQYF.

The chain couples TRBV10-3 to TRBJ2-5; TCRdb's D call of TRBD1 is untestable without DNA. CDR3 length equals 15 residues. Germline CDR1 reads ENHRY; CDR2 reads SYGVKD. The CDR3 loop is CAISEAPQGTETQYF.

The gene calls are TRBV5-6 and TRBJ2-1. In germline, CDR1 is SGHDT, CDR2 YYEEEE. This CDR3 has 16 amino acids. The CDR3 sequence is CASSLHSGIADNEQFF.

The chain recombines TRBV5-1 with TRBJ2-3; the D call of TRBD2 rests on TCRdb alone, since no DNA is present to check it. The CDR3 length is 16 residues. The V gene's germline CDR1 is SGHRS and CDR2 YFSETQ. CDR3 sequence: CASSNREGLPTDTQYF.

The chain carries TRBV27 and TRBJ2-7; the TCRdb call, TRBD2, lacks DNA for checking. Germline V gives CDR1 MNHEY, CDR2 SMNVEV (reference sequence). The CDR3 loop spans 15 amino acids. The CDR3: CASFSLRVPSGEQYF.

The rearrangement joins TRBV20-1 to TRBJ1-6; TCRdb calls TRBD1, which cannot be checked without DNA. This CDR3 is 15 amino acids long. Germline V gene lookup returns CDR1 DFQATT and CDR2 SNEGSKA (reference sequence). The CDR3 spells CSARSPGQGGSPLHF.